This T cell receptor (beta chain) comes out of a study of beta chain features in type 1 diabetes. Sorting based on CD45RO/CCR7/CD25/CD127/CD95/CD27 separated CD4+ naive, central memory, regulatory and stem cell-like memory cells. This clone has only a few counts. V lost 4 bases, J lost 9 bases, and 20 bases stayed unmatched. This CDR3 comprises 18 residues. In germline, CDR1 is KGHSH, CDR2 LQKENI. Isolated RNA was reverse transcribed in full, so expressed TCRB transcripts were sequenced. Assay: immunoSEQ multiplex PCR; the TCRdb copy retains only in-frame clones and omits some. The sample carries some 150,000 clones, 6.9% recorded once.

V gene TRBV18 combines with J gene TRBJ2-1; 8 bases agree with TRBD1. This receptor was obtained from a woman younger than 45 in good health. Material for sequencing was central memory CD4+ T cells from blood. The chain's CDR3 is CASSRAFGQGKMESEQFF. Here the CDR3 DNA reads TGTGCCAGCTCACGTGCCTTCGGACAGGGAAAGATGGAAAGTGAGCAGTTCTTC.